Listed here are 25 T cell receptor beta chains from one sample, sequenced in a study of breast tumors, draining lymph nodes, adjacent tissues. The lymph nodes were axillary draining lymph nodes from breast cancer patients. TCRdb reanalysed the multiplex PCR reads using MiXCR and keeps one entry per CDR3 protein. This sample yields about 270,000 distinct CDR3 sequences, of which 30% to 35% are seen a single time; 1.1% belongs to the top ten. Sequenced: axillary lymph node tissue. These receptors were collected from a female donor with breast cancer. Some clones in this sample may be carry-over from other donors' samples.

A remark on this clonotype: A much larger clone differs by one base, so this may be a read error. This chain joins TRBV30 and TRBJ1-4, with 8 positions matching TRBD1. The germline V gene has CDR1 GTSNPN and CDR2 SVGIG (reference sequence). V shed 2 bases, J shed 10 bases, and the junction held 6 bases outside the gene matches. The CDR3 contains 13 residues. CDR3 nucleotides: TGTGCCTGGAGTATGGCAGGGGGCAGAAAACTGTTTTTT. It translates to CAWSMAGGRKLFF.

J is TRBJ1-5 and V is TRBV10-3; D unresolved. Germline CDR1 reads ENHRY; CDR2 reads SYGVKD. Trimming took 5 bases from V and 4 from J, leaving 12 bases between them. CDR3 size: 14 residues. The CDR3 here is CAISPLDRNQPQHF. CDR3 coding DNA: TGTGCCATCAGTCCCCTCGATAGAAATCAGCCCCAGCATTTT.

As for this clonotype: A much bigger clone sits one base away, suggesting this may be a read error. The CDR3 sequence is CASSRFLRGQTRETQYF. The CDR3 region has the DNA TGTGCCAGCAGCCGATTCCTGCGGGGACAAACTCGAGAGACCCAGTACTTC. V and J are TRBV7-2 and TRBJ2-5, with D possibly being TRBD1 or TRBD2 (6 bases each). CDR1 and CDR2 (germline): SGHTA, FQGNSA. The CDR3 is made up of 17 amino acids. V shed 5 bases and J shed 4 bases, with 23 bases lying between them.

The V and J genes are TRBV6-2 or TRBV6-3 and TRBJ2-3; TRBD1 is a possible D gene (5 bases). Germline CDR1 is MNHEY and CDR2 is SVGEGT. The V end was cut by 4 bases, the J end by 1 base, with 24 bases between. This CDR3 has 19 amino acids. The CDR3 loop is CASSSPSSSGKWGTDTQYF. CDR3 coding DNA: TGTGCCAGCAGTTCTCCCTCCTCCTCAGGGAAGTGGGGCACAGATACGCAGTATTTT.

The chain couples TRBV5-5 to TRBJ1-1; possibly TRBD1 for D (5 bases). Trimming cost V 4 bases and J 4 bases, with 14 bases left between them. CDR1 is SGHKS, CDR2 YYEKEE, per germline (reference sequence). The CDR3 sequence is 14 residues long. For the CDR3, the DNA is TGTGCCAGCAGCCTCCAGGGTCGCGGCACTGAAGCTTTCTTT. Its translation: CASSLQGRGTEAFF.

This clonotype was detected ten times or more. The rearrangement uses TRBV5-4 and TRBJ2-5; 12 bases match TRBD2. With V trimmed by 0 bases and J by 5 bases, 2 bases remained unmatched. Germline values: CDR1 SGHNT, CDR2 YYREEE (reference sequence). The CDR3 is 15 residues long. CDR3 amino acids: CASSLGLAGVETQYF. Written as DNA, the CDR3 is TGTGCCAGCAGCTTGGGACTAGCGGGAGTCGAGACCCAGTACTTC.

This clonotype was observed at least ten times. An end of the junction does not agree with germline; a read error may underlie this. This chain joins TRBV12-3 or TRBV12-4 and TRBJ2-1, with D perhaps TRBD1 or TRBD2 (5 bases each). The CDR3 consists of 15 residues. The CDR3 reads CASRSSGSSYNEQFF. The CDR3 nucleotides are TGCGCCAGCAGGAGCTCAGGGAGCTCCTACAATGAGCAGTTCTTC.

This clonotype was seen repeatedly, ten times or more. The rearrangement joins TRBV12-3 or TRBV12-4 to TRBJ2-3; TRBD1 agrees at 7 bases. This CDR3 contains 15 residues. Trimming removed 5 bases from V and 3 bases from J; junction bases left unmatched: 8. CDR3 sequence (DNA): TGTGCCAGCAGTGCGACAGGGCTAACAACAGATACGCAGTATTTT. Its translation: CASSATGLTTDTQYF.

This clonotype has ten or more counts. The chain uses TRBV6-6 and TRBJ2-3; D not certain. This CDR3 has 14 amino acids. V shed 6 bases and J shed 6 bases, with 16 bases lying between them. The germline CDR1 and CDR2 sequences are MNHNY and SVGAGI (reference sequence). CDR3 in DNA: TGTGCCAGCAGCCGCCGGGCCTCTGGGGATACGCAGTATTTT. Amino acid sequence: CASSRRASGDTQYF.

In its sample, this clonotype was seen many times. V is TRBV24-1 and J is TRBJ2-1, with TRBD2 identical over 10 bases. V dropped 4 bases and J dropped 10; count of bases not matched to a gene: 9. This CDR3 has 15 residues. CDR1 and CDR2 from the germline V gene are KGHDR and SFDVKD. The CDR3 here is CATSEGLAGAGEQFF. CDR3 coding DNA: TGTGCCACCAGTGAGGGGCTAGCGGGAGCTGGAGAGCAGTTCTTC.

This clonotype was seen repeatedly, ten times or more. The V and J genes are TRBV6-5 and TRBJ1-2; D is unresolved. Germline lookup yields CDR1 MNHEY and CDR2 SVGAGI. The CDR3 has 13 residues. V shed 5 bases and J shed 6 bases, with 13 bases lying between them. The CDR3, as DNA: TGTGCCAGCAGTGACGCGGGTCGGGATGGCTACACCTTC. This codes for CASSDAGRDGYTF.

The chain combines TRBV10-1 with TRBJ1-5; no reliable D call. This CDR3 is built from 15 residues. CDR1 and CDR2 from the germline V gene are WNHNN and SYGVQD (reference sequence). V was trimmed by 4 bases and J by 8 bases, leaving 18 bases between them. CDR3 sequence: CASSGTSGSDEPQHF. The DNA of the CDR3 is TGCGCCAGCAGTGGGACTAGCGGGAGCGATGAGCCCCAGCATTTT.

This clonotype was detected a few times. Being one base from a much bigger clone, this may be a read error. The CDR3 DNA reads TGTGCCAGCAGCGTAGAGATGGGGAGAGGGGGCGGTGCCTACACCTTC. It encodes CASSVEMGRGGGAYTF. The rearrangement joins TRBV9 to TRBJ1-2; 7 bases align to TRBD1. In germline, CDR1 is SGDLS, CDR2 YYNGEE. CDR3 size: 16 residues. J lost 10 bases, V lost 0 bases, and 15 bases had no gene match.

This clonotype has ten or more counts. The chain links TRBV5-8 to TRBJ2-1; no clear D. The germline CDR1 and CDR2 sequences are SGHTS and YDEGEE. Trimming removed 2 bases from V and 9 bases from J, with 18 bases in between. The CDR3 is 15 residues long. The CDR3 reads CASSFYATRLGEQFF. The CDR3 coding sequence is TGTGCCAGCAGCTTTTATGCGACCAGGCTTGGTGAGCAGTTCTTC.

This clonotype has at least ten counts. The chain employs TRBV12-3 or TRBV12-4 and TRBJ2-5; D is uncertain. This CDR3 is 14 amino acids long. Deletions cut 7 bases from V and 2 bases from J, with 14 bases between. The chain's CDR3 is CASNSRSRQETQYF. DNA of the CDR3: TGTGCCAGCAACTCCAGGAGCAGACAAGAGACCCAGTACTTC.

This clonotype was observed many times. The chain recombines TRBV16 with TRBJ1-2; 9 nucleotides match TRBD1. Per germline, CDR1 KGHSY and CDR2 FQNENV. CDR3 size: 13 residues. The V segment lost 3 bases and the J segment 9 bases; nucleotides outside the gene matches: 5. CDR3 sequence reads: CASSHRDRDSYTF. CDR3 DNA sequence: TGTGCCAGCAGCCATCGGGACAGGGATAGCTACACCTTC.

At least ten counts were recorded for this clonotype. The chain uses TRBV29-1 and TRBJ2-1; 7 nucleotides match TRBD2. The germline V gene has CDR1 SQVTM and CDR2 ANQGSEA. The length of the CDR3 is 14 residues. The ends lost 4 bases at V and 2 bases at J; junction bases unmatched: 5. CDR3 DNA: TGCAGCGTTGGAAATCTAGCGGCCTACAATGAGCAGTTCTTC. Translation: CSVGNLAAYNEQFF.

This clonotype occurred a few times. The chain joins TRBV6-1 to TRBJ1-4; 7 bases line up with TRBD1. In germline, CDR1 is MNHNS, CDR2 SASEGT. V lost 6 bases and J lost 8; bases outside the gene matches: 6. The CDR3 has 13 residues. CDR3 coding DNA: TGTGCCAGCAGCCACTCAGGGGGGGAAAAACTGTTTTTT. Encoded protein: CASSHSGGEKLFF.

In the case of this clonotype: A much larger clone lies one base from this, so it may be a read error. The V and J genes are TRBV14 and TRBJ2-5, with unresolved D. V dropped 4 bases and J dropped 5 bases, with 23 bases sitting between them. CDR1 and CDR2 (germline): SGHDN, FVKESK. The CDR3 extends over 17 amino acids. The chain's CDR3 is CASSPLGWGSAGETQYF. The CDR3 nucleotides are TGTGCCAGCAGCCCCCTTGGGTGGGGTTCTGCCGGGGAGACCCAGTACTTC.

With regard to this clonotype: This may stem from a read error, because a much larger clone lies one nucleotide away. The chain carries TRBV5-6 and TRBJ1-4, with D perhaps matching TRBD1 (6 bases). Trimming cost V 3 bases and J 8 bases, with 11 bases left between them. CDR3 length: 13 amino acids. CDR1 SGHDT and CDR2 YYEEEE come from the germline V gene. CDR3 residues: CASSSYRAEKLFF. The CDR3 DNA sequence: TGTGCCAGCAGCTCCTACAGGGCCGAAAAACTGTTTTTT.

This clonotype was counted many times. The chain joins TRBV11-2 to TRBJ2-3, with D possibly matching TRBD2 (6 bases). This CDR3 comprises 16 residues. Germline V CDR1 and CDR2: SGHAT, FQNNGV. Trimming left V 0 bases short and J 2 bases short, with 12 bases between. CDR3 in amino acids: CASSLDLGLATDTQYF. The CDR3 DNA reads TGTGCCAGCAGCTTAGATCTGGGACTCGCCACAGATACGCAGTATTTT.

This clonotype occurred many times. The chain carries TRBV20-1 and TRBJ1-5; no clear D. CDR3 length equals 14 residues. V was trimmed by 5 bases and J by 2 bases, leaving 13 bases between them. The V gene's germline CDR1 is DFQATT and CDR2 SNEGSKA (reference sequence). The CDR3 reads CSALGSSGNQPQHF. CDR3 coding DNA: TGCAGTGCTCTTGGGAGTTCGGGCAATCAGCCCCAGCATTTT.

This chain connects TRBV12-5 to TRBJ2-1; D possibly corresponds to TRBD1 (6 bases). Germline lookup yields CDR1 LGHNT and CDR2 FRNRAP. V was pared by 0 bases and J by 7 bases, with 25 bases between. This CDR3 is 19 amino acids long. DNA of the CDR3: TGTGCTAGTGGTTTGGTTTCAGACACAGGGCCCGAGTGGAATAATGAGCAGTTCTTC. Translation: CASGLVSDTGPEWNNEQFF.

In its sample, this clonotype was seen many times. V gene TRBV20-1 combines with J gene TRBJ2-7; TRBD2 matches at 8 bases. The CDR3 has 15 residues. Germline V gives CDR1 DFQATT, CDR2 SNEGSKA (reference sequence). After removal of 3 bases from V and 0 bases from J, the junction contained 7 bases not matched to a gene. The CDR3 reads CSASYLSGASYEQYF. As DNA, the CDR3 is TGCAGTGCTAGCTATCTTAGCGGGGCCTCCTACGAGCAGTACTTC.

At least ten counts were recorded for this clonotype. The V gene is TRBV4-3, the J gene TRBJ1-4; no clear D gene. The CDR3 runs to 16 residues. Germline V gene lookup returns CDR1 LGHNA and CDR2 YSLEER. V lost 0 bases and J 0 bases, leaving 8 bases between the germline ends. Here the CDR3 DNA reads TGCGCCAGCAGCCAAGATAGAGCTACAACTAATGAAAAACTGTTTTTT. Translating it yields CASSQDRATTNEKLFF.